This T cell receptor beta chain was captured in a study of T cell responses to AZD1222 COVID-19 vaccine. Overall study findings and caveats: Two AZD1222 doses significantly raised spike-specific TCR breadth and depth over controls.

TCRdb's table, derived via immunoSEQ multiplex PCR, lists solely in-frame clones and lacks some. This table has roughly 150,000 clones, around nine tenths appearing once. On this clone: What it recognizes is unknown.

This CDR3 is built from 16 residues. Germline CDR1 MNHEY, CDR2 SMNVEV (reference sequence). The V gene lost 3 bases and the J gene lost 0 bases, with 14 bases spanning the gap. Sequenced material: peripheral blood, taken on day 0 of AZD1222 vaccination. The clonotype comes from an adult in good health. V usage is TRBV27 and J usage is TRBJ1-2; no firm D call. CDR3 sequence (DNA): TGTGCCAGCAGTTTGAACGGATTTGACGCTAACTATGGCTACACCTTC. It translates to CASSLNGFDANYGYTF.